Following are 17 T cell receptor beta chains from one sample sequenced in a study of post-analysis software for immune sequencing data. Whole-study results and caveats: TRBV5-6, TRBV5-1 and TRBV20-1 belonged to a set of about 5 TRBV segments that were more frequent in patients than controls.

No antigens are known for them. Libraries were made from TCR beta cDNA, and they carried unique molecular identifiers. One entry per CDR3 protein results from TCRdb running MiXCR on the PCR reads. The sample lists hundreds of thousands of distinct CDR3 sequences, roughly 45% occurring once. Sequenced: blood. The source of these receptors is a girl aged 5 to 17 with multiple sclerosis.

The V call is TRBV4-1, the J call TRBJ2-3; TRBD2 might be the D (5 bases). V was pared by 1 base and J by 4 bases, with 9 bases between. Germline values: CDR1 MGHRA, CDR2 YSYEKL. This CDR3 contains 14 residues. CDR3 region: CASSQGLAADTQYF. In DNA form, the CDR3 reads TGCGCCAGCAGCCAAGGGCTAGCTGCAGATACGCAGTATTTT.

This clonotype appeared a single time. As DNA, the CDR3 is TGTGCCAGCAGTTCCTTACCGGGACAAAGCACAGATACGCAGTATTTT. This sequence encodes CASSSLPGQSTDTQYF. This rearrangement joins TRBV28 to TRBJ2-3; D perhaps matches TRBD1 (6 bases). The CDR3 consists of 16 residues. The V gene lost 4 bases and the J gene lost 0 bases, with 14 bases spanning the gap. The germline gives CDR1 MDHEN, CDR2 SYDVKM.

This chain uses TRBV5-1 with TRBJ2-1; 13 bases map to TRBD2. V was clipped by 4 bases and J by 1 base; unmatched bases: 5. CDR3 length: 17 amino acids. CDR1 is SGHRS and CDR2 is YFSETQ in the germline V gene. CDR3 protein: CASSDGLAGASYNEQFF. CDR3 nucleotide sequence: TGCGCCAGCAGCGACGGACTAGCGGGAGCGTCCTACAATGAGCAGTTCTTC.

In its sample, this clonotype was seen a few times. The V gene is TRBV5-1, the J gene TRBJ1-2, with TRBD1 matching 10 bases. Germline V CDR1 and CDR2: SGHRS, YFSETQ. This CDR3 region has 13 residues. The V and J ends lost 2 bases and 8 bases, in that order; junction bases with no gene match: 3. CDR3 nucleotide sequence: TGCGCCAGCAGCTTTGGGACAGGGGAAGGCTACACCTTC. Protein product: CASSFGTGEGYTF. Complete variable domain (other parts from reference TRBV5-1 and TRBJ1-2): KAGVTQTPRYLIKTRGQQVTLSCSPISGHRSVSWYQQTPGQGLQFLFEYFSETQRNKGNFPGRFSGRQFSNSRSEMNVSTLELGDSALYLCASSFGTGEGYTFGSGTRLTVV.

This clonotype has only one observation. The J gene is TRBJ2-5, the V gene TRBV12-3 or TRBV12-4; D gene ambiguous. This CDR3 is built from 14 residues. The V and J ends lost 5 bases and 3 bases respectively, with 13 bases between them. CDR3 in amino acids: CASSSAMTEETQYF. As DNA, the CDR3 is TGTGCCAGCAGTAGCGCAATGACCGAAGAGACCCAGTACTTC.

The J gene is TRBJ2-1, the V gene TRBV27; D not resolved. V lost 6 bases to trimming and J lost 8 bases, with 17 bases between them. CDR1 MNHEY and CDR2 SMNVEV come from the germline V gene (reference sequence). The CDR3 consists of 14 residues. The DNA for the CDR3 is TGTGCCAGCAGCGCATCATCTGGGCTGCATGAGCAGTTCTTC. Protein sequence: CASSASSGLHEQFF.

As for this clonotype: Sequence at one end of the junction differs from germline and may be a read error. The CDR3 here is CASSQGASGITGGLFF. The CDR3 bases are TGCGCCAGCAGCCAAGGGGCTAGCGGGATCACCGGGGGGCTGTTTTTT. The chain carries TRBV4-1 and TRBJ2-2; TRBD2 agrees at 9 bases. This CDR3 is 16 amino acids long. Germline-derived CDR1 and CDR2 are MGHRA and YSYEKL.

This sequence joins TRBV20-1 and TRBJ2-4; a possible D gene is TRBD2 (6 bases). TRBJ2-7 matches the DNA end more closely, so the J call is doubtful. This CDR3 has 14 amino acids. Germline CDR1 DFQATT, CDR2 SNEGSKA (reference sequence). CDR3 in DNA: TGCAGTGCCGTAGCGGAAGGGGATGCCTACGAGCAGTACTTC. Protein sequence: CSAVAEGDAYEQYF.

The gene calls are TRBV7-3 and TRBJ2-4; D uncertain. The ends were cut back, 5 bases at V and 5 bases at J, with 10 bases in the middle. The CDR3 sequence is 13 residues long. The germline V gene has CDR1 SGHTA and CDR2 FQGTGA. The CDR3 loop is CASSPGRENIQYF. The DNA for the CDR3 is TGTGCCAGCAGCCCCGGACGGGAAAACATTCAGTACTTC.

This clonotype occurred a few times. J is TRBJ2-7 and V is TRBV15; no firm D call. CDR3 length: 15 amino acids. V lost 1 base to trimming and J lost 0 bases, with 10 bases between them. Looked up from germline, CDR1 is LNHNV and CDR2 is YYDKDF (reference sequence). CDR3 protein: CATSRAPSSSYEQYF. CDR3 in DNA: TGTGCCACCAGCAGAGCCCCATCAAGCTCCTACGAGCAGTACTTC.

This clonotype was found a few times. The chain combines TRBV10-3 with TRBJ2-1; the D gene could be TRBD1 or TRBD2 (5 bases each). The germline CDR1 and CDR2 sequences are ENHRY and SYGVKD. The CDR3 is 11 amino acids. V lost 10 bases and J lost 10, with 14 bases in between. CDR3 in amino acids: CATLRGEEQFF. CDR3 sequence (DNA): TGTGCCACCCTGAGGGGAGAGGAGCAGTTCTTC.

This clonotype has more than one count but fewer than ten. This chain uses TRBV28 with TRBJ2-7; possibly TRBD1 or TRBD2 for D (5 bases each). The V gene's germline CDR1 is MDHEN and CDR2 SYDVKM. The CDR3 is 14 amino acids. Trimming left V 8 bases short and J 3 bases short, with 17 bases between. CDR3 protein: CASGDPGVVYEQYF. The CDR3 bases are TGTGCCAGCGGGGACCCAGGAGTGGTCTACGAGCAGTACTTC.

This clonotype was seen only a few times. The rearrangement joins TRBV12-3 or TRBV12-4 to TRBJ2-5; 7 bases are a match to TRBD2. CDR3 length: 13 amino acids. With 5 bases clipped from V and 5 bases from J, the junction kept 5 bases outside the gene matches. The CDR3 loop reads CASSPGLEETQYF. CDR3 in DNA: TGTGCCAGCAGTCCCGGACTAGAGGAGACCCAGTACTTC.

This clonotype has a handful of counts. This chain links TRBV6-2 or TRBV6-3 with TRBJ1-2; TRBD1 aligns across 7 bases. With V trimmed by 4 bases and J by 6 bases, 11 bases remained unmatched. CDR3 size: 15 residues. CDR1 and CDR2 from the germline V gene are MNHEY and SVGEGT. The CDR3 DNA sequence: TGTGCCAGCAGTTCCTCTCGGGACAGAGCGGATGGCTACACCTTC. Amino acids: CASSSSRDRADGYTF.

The chain joins TRBV12-3 or TRBV12-4 to TRBJ1-6; D may be TRBD1 (6 bases). This CDR3 contains 14 residues. Trimming cost V 8 bases and J 9 bases, with 17 bases left between them. The CDR3 loop reads CASSSQGSLSPLHF. CDR3 sequence (DNA): TGTGCCAGCTCCTCACAGGGATCCCTTTCACCCCTCCACTTT.

This clonotype was seen only once. The rearrangement uses TRBV7-2 and TRBJ2-7, with 7 bases fitting TRBD2. This CDR3 is 19 amino acids long. V shed 0 bases and J 0 bases; nucleotides not matched to a gene: 14. Germline V gene sequence: CDR1 SGHTA, CDR2 FQGNSA. CDR3 in DNA: TGTGCCAGCAGCTTAGCGATAAACCCTCCCAGGACTAGCTCCTACGAGCAGTACTTC. Its protein product is CASSLAINPPRTSSYEQYF. The variable domain in full, completed from reference TRBV7-2 and TRBJ2-7, reads GAGVSQSPSNKVTEKGKDVELRCDPISGHTALYWYRQSLGQGLEFLIYFQGNSAPDKSGLPSDRFSAERTGGSVSTLTIQRTQQEDSAVYLCASSLAINPPRTSSYEQYFGPGTRLTVT.

The rearrangement joins TRBV11-2 to TRBJ2-5; 7 bases fit TRBD2. CDR1 is SGHAT and CDR2 is FQNNGV in the germline V gene. V was pared by 1 base and J by 5 bases, with 10 bases of the junction left unmatched. The CDR3 is 16 residues long. CDR3 DNA sequence: TGTGCCAGCAGCTTAGTGAGCGGGACGGGGGTTGAGACCCAGTACTTC. This sequence encodes CASSLVSGTGVETQYF.